These T cell receptor beta chains were read from a single sample in a study of blood T cell repertoires in COVID-19. The repertoire was sequenced with immunoSEQ multiplex PCR; TCRdb's copy has only in-frame clones and lacks some. Here the sample spans a few hundred thousand clones, roughly 80% being singletons. Sequencing was done on a sample of peripheral blood. The receptors shown here come from a woman aged 18-29 years with acute or convalescent COVID-19. Each CDR3 is given with its conserved first and last residue. The D gene is left open where the match is weak. Rows give clone size only sometimes, using once, few, many, or a class for an expanded clone.

size	J	D	V	DNA	CDR3
-	TRBJ1-4	-	TRBV6-6	TGTGCCAGTGATGGAGCTCCCCTTAATGAAAAACTGTTTTTT	CASDGAPLNEKLFF
-	TRBJ2-4	TRBD1	TRBV5-6	TGTGCCAGCAGCTTTAACCCGGGACAGGGTAACATTCAGTACTTC	CASSFNPGQGNIQYF
once	TRBJ2-7	-	TRBV25-1	TGTGCCAGCAGTGGTAACAGGGATCTCGACTACGAGCAGTACTTC	CASSGNRDLDYEQYF
-	TRBJ2-7	TRBD2	TRBV9	TGTGCCAGCAGCGTAGCGACTAGCGGGCCCTACGAGCAGTACTTC	CASSVATSGPYEQYF
-	TRBJ1-2	-	TRBV2	TGTGCCAGCACCGTAGACAGCAACTATGGCTACACCTTC	CASTVDSNYGYTF
few	TRBJ1-4	-	TRBV2	TGTGCCAGCAGACAGACATCAACTAATGAAAAACTGTTTTTT	CASRQTSTNEKLFF
few	TRBJ2-1	TRBD2	TRBV5-8	TGTGCCAGCAGCCCGGATAGCGGGAGGGCCTTTGAGCAGTTCTTC	CASSPDSGRAFEQFF
-	TRBJ1-4	TRBD1	TRBV12-5	TGTGCTAGTGGTTTGAACGAATTAACAACGCCGGGACAGGACGAAAAACTGTTTTTT	CASGLNELTTPGQDEKLFF
-	TRBJ2-4	TRBD2	TRBV20-1	TGCAGTGCTAGTTCAGCGGGGGCAGGAGGGGACATTCAGTACTTC	CSASSAGAGGDIQYF
-	TRBJ1-1	-	TRBV7-9	TGTGCCAGCAGCTTAGGGGGATGGGGCCAACGGGACACTGAAGCTTTCTTT	CASSLGGWGQRDTEAFF
-	TRBJ2-3	-	TRBV27	TGTGCCAGCAATACTCGAGGACAGCAACTTAGCACAGATACGCAGTATTTT	CASNTRGQQLSTDTQYF
-	TRBJ2-6	TRBD1	TRBV5-1	TGCGCCAGCAGCGTAGCCCCAGGGGGAGCTGGGGCCAACGTCCTGACTTTC	CASSVAPGGAGANVLTF
-	TRBJ2-1	TRBD2	TRBV13	TGTGCCAGCAGCTTTTCGGGACTAGCGGAGGCCTACAATGAGCAGTTCTTC	CASSFSGLAEAYNEQFF
-	TRBJ2-1	TRBD1	TRBV28	TGTGCCAGCAGTTTACCCCAAGGGGGCGTATACAATGAGCAGTTCTTC	CASSLPQGGVYNEQFF
-	TRBJ2-7	TRBD2	TRBV5-4	TGTGCCAGCAGCTGGGGACTAGCGGGATACGAGCAGTACTTC	CASSWGLAGYEQYF
once	TRBJ2-1	TRBD2	TRBV24-1	TGTGCCACCAGTGATACTAGCGGAAACAATGAGCAGTTCTTC	CATSDTSGNNEQFF
-	TRBJ2-1	TRBD2	TRBV4-2	TGTGCCAGCAGCCAAGGAGAGCGGGAGTTTCTGTTCTTC	CASSQGEREFLFF
-	TRBJ1-5	-	TRBV13	TGTGCCAGCAGCTTAAACGGGTTGAATCAGCCCCAGCATTTT	CASSLNGLNQPQHF
-	TRBJ2-1	-	TRBV6-2/TRBV6-3	TGTGCCAGCAGTTACCCACCGACAACACTAGTGGTGTCTGGCAATGAGCAGTTCTTC	CASSYPPTTLVVSGNEQFF
-	TRBJ2-1	TRBD1	TRBV27	TGTGCCAGCAGTTCCGCCTTTGCCGGGACAGGGGTCTCCTACAATGAGCAGTTCTTC	CASSSAFAGTGVSYNEQFF
-	TRBJ1-1	-	TRBV28	TGTGCCAGCAGGACCGGGGGTCTAAACACTGAAGCTTTCTTT	CASRTGGLNTEAFF
-	TRBJ1-6	TRBD1	TRBV7-2	TGTGCCAGCAGCTATGGGACAGAGGGTTCACCCCTCCACTTT	CASSYGTEGSPLHF
once	TRBJ1-5	-	TRBV2	TGTGCCAGCAGTGATCCAGGGTCCGGTAATCAGCCCCAGCATTTT	CASSDPGSGNQPQHF
-	TRBJ1-1	-	TRBV19	TGTGCCAGTAGTACTTTGGTGGAGGCGGTCCCTGAAGCTTTCTTT	CASSTLVEAVPEAFF
-	TRBJ1-2	TRBD1	TRBV18	TGTGCCAGCTCACCACCGGGACAGGGAATCTATGGCTACACCTTC	CASSPPGQGIYGYTF
-	TRBJ2-5	TRBD2	TRBV6-2/TRBV6-3	TGTGCCAGCAGTCAAGGGCGGGAGAGAGAGACCCAGTACTTC	CASSQGRERETQYF
few	TRBJ2-1	-	TRBV21-1	TGTGCCAGCAGAGGACAGGGGGCTTGTGGGGACAATGAGCAGTTCTTC	CASRGQGACGDNEQFF
once	TRBJ2-1	TRBD2	TRBV7-3	TGTGCCAGCAGCTGGGGAGGGAGGGCCTCCAATGAGCAGTTCTTC	CASSWGGRASNEQFF
-	TRBJ2-3	-	TRBV10-3	TGTGCCTCGAGGAGGGAAGGGTTAGATACGCAGTATTTT	CASRREGLDTQYF
-	TRBJ1-4	TRBD1	TRBV9	TGTGCCAGCAGCGCGGGGACAGTTAATGAAAAACTGTTTTTT	CASSAGTVNEKLFF
few	TRBJ1-5	TRBD1	TRBV29-1	TGCAGCGTCGCCGGACAGGAGAATCAGCCCCAGCATTTT	CSVAGQENQPQHF
-	TRBJ1-4	TRBD1	TRBV18	TGTGCCAGCTCACTCGGACAGGGGAATGAAAAACTGTTTTTT	CASSLGQGNEKLFF
-	TRBJ1-2	TRBD1	TRBV29-1	TGCAGCGTAAAGACAGGGGGCGCGATACATGGCTACACCTTC	CSVKTGGAIHGYTF
-	TRBJ2-7	TRBD2	TRBV6-2/TRBV6-3	TGTGCCAGCAGTTCGCGGACTAGCGGGAGATGGTACGAGCAGTACTTC	CASSSRTSGRWYEQYF
-	TRBJ1-5	-	TRBV6-6	TGTGCCAGCAGTTACTTGGGGGCAGGTGACCCGTCGGCCCAGCATTTT	CASSYLGAGDPSAQHF
few	TRBJ2-7	-	TRBV7-2	TGTGCCAGCAGCTTAGCCGGGACACAGGACGAGCAGTACTTC	CASSLAGTQDEQYF
-	TRBJ1-4	-	TRBV5-1	TGCGCCAGCAGCTTACAGGCCCCTAATGAAAAACTGTTTTTT	CASSLQAPNEKLFF
few	TRBJ2-4	TRBD2	TRBV19	TGTGCCAGTAGTATAGGCTCACTAGCGGGAGGGCCCCGGGACATTCAGTACTTC	CASSIGSLAGGPRDIQYF
-	TRBJ2-7	-	TRBV5-1	TGCGCCAGCAGCCTCTTTGGGGCCTCCTCCTCCTACGAGCAGTACTTC	CASSLFGASSSYEQYF
-	TRBJ2-3	TRBD2	TRBV5-1	TGCGCCAGCAGCTTGCTGATCCAACTAGCGGGAGGGCCGGCAGATACGCAGTATTTT	CASSLLIQLAGGPADTQYF
-	TRBJ1-2	-	TRBV18	TGTGCCAGCTCACTGACGGAGAACTATGGCTACACCTTC	CASSLTENYGYTF
-	TRBJ2-2	-	TRBV5-6	TGTGCCAGCAGCCGCAAGGGAGGCTCGAACACCGGGGAGCTGTTTTTT	CASSRKGGSNTGELFF
few	TRBJ1-5	-	TRBV12-5	TGTGCTAGTGGCCTAGACGGTGATCAGCCCCAGCATTTT	CASGLDGDQPQHF
-	TRBJ2-7	-	TRBV6-4	TGTGCCAGCAGTGACGTCCCACACGGAGTGCACGAGCAGTACTTC	CASSDVPHGVHEQYF
-	TRBJ2-3	-	TRBV7-2	TGTGCCAGCAGCCCCACCCCCTTTGGGAGAAGCACAGATACGCAGTATTTT	CASSPTPFGRSTDTQYF
-	TRBJ1-5	TRBD1	TRBV28	TGTGCCAGCAGTGGCTCCGGGACAGGAGGTAGCAATCAGCCCCAGCATTTT	CASSGSGTGGSNQPQHF
few	TRBJ2-7	TRBD2	TRBV7-6	TGTGCCAGCAGCTGGGGACTAGCGGCACTCTCCTACGAGCAGTACTTC	CASSWGLAALSYEQYF
few	TRBJ1-1	TRBD1	TRBV5-1	TGCGCCAGCAGCCCCGGGACAGGCAACACTGAAGCTTTCTTT	CASSPGTGNTEAFF
-	TRBJ2-2	-	TRBV11-2	TGTGCCAGCAGCTTCTCGACTGGCGGGGAGCTGTTTTTT	CASSFSTGGELFF
-	TRBJ1-5	-	TRBV4-1	TGCGCCAGCAGCCAGGAAGGACAGCTCTCAACGGGGTATCAGCCCCAGCATTTT	CASSQEGQLSTGYQPQHF
once	TRBJ2-1	-	TRBV28	TGTGCCAGCAGTTTATCCGGGCAGGGAAATGACAATGAGCAGTTCTTC	CASSLSGQGNDNEQFF
-	TRBJ1-1	-	TRBV6-2/TRBV6-3	TGTGCCAGCAGTTATCGGACAGCAGGAAACACTGAAGCTTTCTTT	CASSYRTAGNTEAFF
-	TRBJ2-7	TRBD2	TRBV7-9	TGTGCCGGGGGGGGACCCTCCTACGAGCAGTACTTC	CAGGGPSYEQYF
-	TRBJ2-5	TRBD1	TRBV7-9	TGTGCCAGCAGCCTTACGAGGACAGGTGTAGAGACCCAGTACTTC	CASSLTRTGVETQYF